The clone carrying this T cell receptor beta chain was seen a handful of times. What it binds is not known. The sample comes from a study of T cell repertoires in cytomegalovirus infection. Study as a whole: Shared public TCR beta signatures pointed to both CMV infection and a matching HLA type.

General study findings and limits: The ex vivo response was dominated by HLA-C-restricted CMV-specific TCR beta clonotypes. Pooled public TCR beta family frequency picked out CMV carriers with the relevant HLA.

TCRdb reprocessed the reads with MiXCR, giving one entry per CDR3 protein. Of around 230,000 distinct CDR3 sequences listed, around 6.4% were seen once; the top ten hold about 6.3%. Trimming removed 1 base from V and 2 bases from J, with 10 bases in between. Germline V gene data show CDR1 as SGHRS and CDR2 as YFSETQ. The CDR3 loop spans 14 amino acids. The chain is built from TRBV5-1 and TRBJ2-7, with a possible D match to TRBD1 (5 bases). The TCR originated in a human donor in good health (CMV status not recorded). Some clones in this sample may be carry-over from other donors' samples. The material sequenced was PBMCs. The DNA for the CDR3 is TGCGCCAGCAGCTTGACAGGCTTGGCCTACGAGCAGTACTTC. Its translation: CASSLTGLAYEQYF.